The next 28 T cell receptor beta chains were all read from a single sample in a study of T cell changes during pregnancy in multiple sclerosis. Profiled with immunoSEQ multiplex PCR; TCRdb holds only in-frame clones, not every one. This sample has about 110,000 clones, with around 92% found just once. The sample consisted of peripheral blood, taken in the third trimester of pregnancy. These receptors were collected from a female donor in good health, enrolled as a control in a pregnancy study.

The chain links TRBV5-8 to TRBJ1-1; TRBD1 matches at 8 bases. Unmatched junction bases numbered 5, after V lost 5 bases and J lost 5 bases. This CDR3 is 13 amino acids long. Germline-derived CDR1 and CDR2 are SGHTS and YDEGEE. CDR3 loop: CASRGRGQTEAFF. CDR3 sequence (DNA): TGTGCCAGCAGGGGCAGGGGGCAAACTGAAGCTTTCTTT.

V usage is TRBV14 and J usage is TRBJ2-1, with TRBD1 matching over 8 bases. The V gene's germline CDR1 is SGHDN and CDR2 FVKESK. V shed 8 bases, J shed 5 bases, and the junction held 5 bases outside the gene matches. The CDR3 has 13 residues. CDR3 nucleotide sequence: TGTGCCAGCCGCGGACAGGGAGACAATGAGCAGTTCTTC. This codes for CASRGQGDNEQFF.

The chain couples TRBV29-1 to TRBJ1-2; TRBD1 might be the D (6 bases). V was pared by 7 bases and J by 8 bases, with 14 bases between. From germline, CDR1 is SQVTM and CDR2 ANQGSEA. This CDR3 has 11 amino acids. Here the CDR3 reads CSARTEEGYTF. The CDR3 DNA reads as TGCAGCGCGAGGACAGAAGAAGGCTACACCTTC.

The chain is built from TRBV5-5 and TRBJ1-5; D unresolved. The CDR3 loop spans 15 amino acids. V gave up 3 bases and J gave up 0 bases, with 10 bases separating them. The V gene's germline CDR1 is SGHKS and CDR2 YYEKEE (reference sequence). DNA of the CDR3: TGTGCCAGCAGCTGGGCTTCGGATAGCAATCAGCCCCAGCATTTT. It translates to CASSWASDSNQPQHF. The full variable domain, with the rest looked up from reference TRBV5-5 and TRBJ1-5, is DAGVTQSPTHLIKTRGQQVTLRCSPISGHKSVSWYQQVLGQGPQFIFQYYEKEERGRGNFPDRFSARQFPNYSSELNVNALLLGDSALYLCASSWASDSNQPQHFGDGTRLSIL.

The chain has TRBV6-5 and TRBJ2-3; D is possibly TRBD2 (5 bases). This CDR3 spans 15 amino acids. Germline assignment: CDR1 MNHEY and CDR2 SVGAGI. V was trimmed by 2 bases and J by 4 bases, leaving 13 bases between them. Here the CDR3 reads CASSYVGGTPDTQYF. The CDR3 DNA follows: TGTGCCAGCAGTTACGTTGGAGGTACCCCAGATACGCAGTATTTT.

CDR3 protein: CASSLNLAGVTDTQYF. The CDR3 DNA reads as TGTGCCAGCAGCTTAAATTTAGCGGGGGTCACAGATACGCAGTATTTT. The chain couples TRBV7-3 to TRBJ2-3; 9 bases fit TRBD2. Germline V gene data show CDR1 as SGHTA and CDR2 as FQGTGA. This CDR3 contains 16 residues. V gave up 1 base and J gave up 2 bases; unmatched junction bases: 4.

V usage is TRBV6-6 and J usage is TRBJ2-3; D might be TRBD2 (6 bases). Trimming cost V 9 bases and J 0 bases, with 13 bases left between them. CDR1 MNHNY and CDR2 SVGAGI come from the germline V gene (reference sequence). This CDR3 comprises 14 residues. CDR3 DNA sequence: TGTGCCAGTCAAACTAGCTTGAGCACAGATACGCAGTATTTT. It is translated as CASQTSLSTDTQYF.

This clone was seen a single time. The chain links TRBV13 to TRBJ2-7; TRBD2 matches at 8 bases. The CDR3 consists of 15 residues. V lost 5 bases, J lost 4 bases, and 10 bases stayed unmatched. Germline V gene lookup returns CDR1 PRHDT and CDR2 FYEKMQ (reference sequence). The CDR3 region is CASSTRGSGVYEQYF. CDR3 coding DNA: TGTGCCAGCAGCACCAGGGGTAGCGGGGTTTACGAGCAGTACTTC.

The chain joins TRBV21-1 to TRBJ1-2. TRBV21-1 is classified as a pseudogene. The CDR3 has 14 amino acids. Here the CDR3 reads CANLCRGGNYGYTF. The CDR3 DNA follows: TGTGCCAACTTATGCCGGGGAGGGAACTATGGCTACACCTTC.

The V gene is TRBV19, the J gene TRBJ1-2, with 8 bases lining up with TRBD1. The CDR3 runs to 16 residues. The germline CDR1 and CDR2 sequences are LNHDA and SQIVND (reference sequence). V was pared by 4 bases and J by 0 bases, with 7 bases of the junction left unmatched. The CDR3 loop is CASSRRQGLANYGYTF. CDR3 sequence (DNA): TGTGCCAGTAGTAGACGACAGGGGTTAGCTAACTATGGCTACACCTTC.

The CDR3 here is CASSLDLTNQETQYF. DNA of the CDR3: TGTGCCAGCAGCTTAGATCTAACTAACCAAGAGACCCAGTACTTC. The rearrangement uses TRBV11-2 and TRBJ2-5, with D hard to call. The CDR3 length is 15 residues. Germline V lookup: CDR1 SGHAT, CDR2 FQNNGV. V was shortened by 0 bases and J by 0 bases, with 8 bases between the two germline ends.

This clone has only a few counts. The CDR3 spells CASSLIQGGNTGELFF. In DNA form, the CDR3 reads TGTGCCAGCAGCTTAATCCAGGGGGGTAACACCGGGGAGCTGTTTTTT. The chain recombines TRBV7-2 with TRBJ2-2, with D perhaps matching TRBD1 (7 bases). V lost 2 bases and J 2 bases, leaving 12 bases between the germline ends. The CDR3 has 16 residues. From germline, CDR1 is SGHTA and CDR2 FQGNSA.

The chain joins TRBV7-2 to TRBJ1-1; perhaps TRBD1 as D (5 bases). Germline assignment: CDR1 SGHTA and CDR2 FQGNSA. Trimming took off 5 bases at V and 4 bases at J, with 20 bases between the two ends. This CDR3 has 16 amino acids. As DNA, the CDR3 is TGTGCCAGCAGCCCCCACTCCTCAGGGCATGGCACTGAAGCTTTCTTT. This gives the protein CASSPHSSGHGTEAFF.

The genes are TRBV10-3 and TRBJ2-5; D gene uncertain. Trimming removed 4 bases at V and 4 bases at J, with 16 bases between. Germline-derived CDR1 and CDR2 are ENHRY and SYGVKD. The CDR3 spans 15 residues. The CDR3 sequence: CAISGGRAPLETQYF. CDR3 bases: TGTGCCATCAGTGGCGGCAGAGCCCCGTTAGAGACCCAGTACTTC.

This sequence joins TRBV19 and TRBJ2-7; the D gene is possibly TRBD1 (6 bases). Trimming removed 1 base at V and 3 bases at J, with 13 bases between. From germline, CDR1 is LNHDA and CDR2 SQIVND (reference sequence). The CDR3 loop spans 15 amino acids. CDR3 DNA sequence: TGTGCCAGTAGTATAGGAAACAGGGATCTCTACGAGCAGTACTTC. Translating gives CASSIGNRDLYEQYF. The full variable domain, in which reference TRBV19 and TRBJ2-7 provide the parts outside the CDR3, is DGGITQSPKYLFRKEGQNVTLSCEQNLNHDAMYWYRQDPGQGLRLIYYSQIVNDFQKGDIAEGYSVSREKKESFPLTVTSAQKNPTAFYLCASSIGNRDLYEQYFGPGTRLTVT.

The chain employs TRBV18 and TRBJ1-2; 7 positions agree with TRBD1. Trimming cost V 3 bases and J 3 bases; bases outside gene matches: 4. CDR3 size: 14 residues. Looked up from germline, CDR1 is KGHSH and CDR2 is LQKENI. For the CDR3, the DNA is TGTGCCAGCTCACCCACAGGGGCCGACTATGGCTACACCTTC. It codes for CASSPTGADYGYTF.

This chain joins TRBV11-2 and TRBJ2-1, with D perhaps TRBD1 (6 bases). The CDR3 spans 15 residues. Between the trimmed V and J ends, which lost 0 bases and 4 bases, there was a span of 10 bases. Germline CDR1 is SGHAT and CDR2 is FQNNGV. The CDR3 DNA reads TGTGCCAGCAGCTTAGACAGGGGAATATACAATGAGCAGTTCTTC. Translated, it gives CASSLDRGIYNEQFF. Variable domain in full (rest from reference TRBV11-2 and TRBJ2-1): EAGVAQSPRYKIIEKRQSVAFWCNPISGHATLYWYQQILGQGPKLLIQFQNNGVVDDSQLPKDRFSAERLKGVDSTLKIQPAKLEDSAVYLCASSLDRGIYNEQFFGPGTRLTVL.

This sequence joins TRBV30 and TRBJ2-3; the D is unclear. V was pared by 0 bases and J by 5 bases, with 6 bases between. Germline V gives CDR1 GTSNPN, CDR2 SVGIG (reference sequence). This CDR3 has 12 amino acids. Here the CDR3 DNA reads TGTGCCTGGAGTGTACATAAAGATACGCAGTATTTT. As protein: CAWSVHKDTQYF.

In its sample, this clone was seen once. This chain uses TRBV5-4 with TRBJ2-5; TRBD2 matches 10 bases. V gave up 4 bases and J gave up 3 bases; unmatched junction bases: 9. This CDR3 comprises 16 residues. Germline values: CDR1 SGHNT, CDR2 YYREEE (reference sequence). The CDR3 loop reads CASSPILAGLEETQYF. The DNA for the CDR3 is TGTGCCAGCAGCCCAATACTAGCGGGGTTGGAAGAGACCCAGTACTTC.

The rearrangement uses TRBV10-3 and TRBJ2-7; D remains unclear. The germline CDR1 and CDR2 sequences are ENHRY and SYGVKD. The CDR3 has 15 residues. Trimming removed 2 bases from V and 6 bases from J, with 17 bases in between. In DNA, the CDR3 is TGTGCCATCAGTGAGCCCTTTTCTTCCTCCCCCGAGCAGTACTTC. Its protein product is CAISEPFSSSPEQYF.

The gene calls are TRBV10-2 and TRBJ1-5; D gene unclear. Germline CDR1 and CDR2: WSHSY and SAAADI. Trimming pared 0 bases from V and 5 bases from J, leaving 5 bases between. The CDR3 sequence is 13 residues long. CDR3 in amino acids: CASSESGYQPQHF. The CDR3 nucleotides are TGCGCCAGCAGTGAGTCGGGCTATCAGCCCCAGCATTTT.

This clone was found a few times. V usage is TRBV5-3 and J usage is TRBJ1-5; D call uncertain. TRBV5-3 belongs to the ORF category, with a function that is uncertain. The V end lost 2 bases, the J end lost 0 bases, and 9 bases lay between the germline ends. The CDR3 runs to 15 residues. As DNA, the CDR3 is TGTGCCAGAAGCTTCCGGGGAAATAGCAATCAGCCCCAGCATTTT. Protein: CARSFRGNSNQPQHF.

The chain employs TRBV6-5 and TRBJ1-1; D is possibly TRBD1 (5 bases). V lost 6 bases and J 1 base, leaving 9 bases between the germline ends. The V gene's germline CDR1 is MNHEY and CDR2 SVGAGI. CDR3 length: 13 residues. The CDR3 is CASSPGGNTEAFF. The CDR3 coding sequence is TGTGCCAGCAGCCCCGGGGGGAACACTGAAGCTTTCTTT.

The chain joins TRBV2 to TRBJ1-3; D is undetermined. The CDR3 is 14 amino acids. The germline CDR1 and CDR2 sequences are SNHLY and FYNNEI. The CDR3 nucleotides read TGTGCTCCAGCACCCCCCCCGGGAGGAAACACCATATATTTT. This sequence encodes CAPAPPPGGNTIYF.

This clone was counted a single time. The chain has TRBV19 and TRBJ1-2; D call uncertain. Germline V CDR1 and CDR2: LNHDA, SQIVND (reference sequence). This CDR3 spans 15 amino acids. V shed 8 bases and J shed 0 bases, with 16 bases lying between them. The CDR3 sequence is CASLYATDSNYGYTF. The CDR3 bases are TGTGCCAGTTTGTACGCCACGGACTCTAACTATGGCTACACCTTC.

This clone was seen only a few times. Here the CDR3 DNA reads TGTGCCAGCAGCCCACACCCCACCGCGAACACTGAAGCTTTCTTT. It yields the protein CASSPHPTANTEAFF. The V and J genes are TRBV11-3 and TRBJ1-1, with D unclear. The CDR3 consists of 15 residues. Trimming shortened V by 5 bases and J by 1 base, and 14 bases separated the two germline ends. Germline V lookup: CDR1 SGHNT, CDR2 YENEEA.

This clone has just one count. The genes are TRBV7-8 and TRBJ1-2, with TRBD1 identical over 8 bases. V was pared by 4 bases and J by 4 bases, with 5 bases of the junction left unmatched. CDR3 length: 14 residues. Germline V gives CDR1 SGHVS, CDR2 FQNEAQ. The CDR3 is CASSWTGQAYGYTF. In DNA, the CDR3 is TGTGCCAGCAGCTGGACGGGACAGGCCTATGGCTACACCTTC. Drawing the rest from reference TRBV7-8 and TRBJ1-2, the complete variable domain is GAGVSQSPRYKVAKRGQDVALRCDPISGHVSLFWYQQALGQGPEFLTYFQNEAQLDKSGLPSDRFFAERPEGSVSTLKIQRTQQEDSAVYLCASSWTGQAYGYTFGSGTRLTVV.

This chain uses TRBV7-8 with TRBJ2-1; 10 nucleotides match TRBD2. CDR3 size: 17 residues. V shed 4 bases and J 8 bases; nucleotides not matched to a gene: 14. CDR1 and CDR2 (germline): SGHVS, FQNEAQ. The CDR3 loop reads CASSWGAASGGADEQFF. The DNA of the CDR3 is TGTGCCAGCAGCTGGGGGGCGGCTAGCGGGGGAGCGGATGAGCAGTTCTTC.